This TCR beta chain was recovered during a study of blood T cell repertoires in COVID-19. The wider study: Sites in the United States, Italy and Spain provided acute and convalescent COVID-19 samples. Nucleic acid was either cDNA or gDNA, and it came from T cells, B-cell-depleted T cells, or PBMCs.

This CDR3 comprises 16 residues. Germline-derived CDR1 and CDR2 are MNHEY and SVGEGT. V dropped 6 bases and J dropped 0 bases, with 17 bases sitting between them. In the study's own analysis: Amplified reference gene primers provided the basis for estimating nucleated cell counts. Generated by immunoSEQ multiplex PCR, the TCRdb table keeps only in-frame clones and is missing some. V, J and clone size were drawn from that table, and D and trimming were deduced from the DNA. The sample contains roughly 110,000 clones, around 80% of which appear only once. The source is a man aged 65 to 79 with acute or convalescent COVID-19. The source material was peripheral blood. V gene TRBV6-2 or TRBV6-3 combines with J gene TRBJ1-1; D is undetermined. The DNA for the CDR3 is TGTGCCAGCAGCCCTCAGGAGGGTATAATGAACACTGAAGCTTTCTTT. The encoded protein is CASSPQEGIMNTEAFF.